What follows is one T cell receptor beta chain and its context. This clonotype appeared a few times. It has no known antigen specificity. Per-base quality was not reported, and no clone a single base away is much larger than it. This sample was taken from a study of identical twins (TCRdb year 2016). In terms of the full investigation: To test whether fetal clonotypes persist, this study deep-sequenced TCR alpha and beta repertoires from monozygotic twins, from unrelated adults of various ages, and from cord blood. To rule out contamination, the twin experiments were replicated at different times with different library preparation protocols.

Overall study results and their limits: The excess sharing between twins in beta out-of-frame sequences was weaker because fewer shared sequences reduced the signal-to-noise ratio. Fewer insertions were carried by abundant cord blood beta clonotypes, a similar but weaker trend appeared in young adult naive repertoires, and no such trend appeared in memory repertoires. Compared with coincidental sharing between unrelated individuals, an excess of low generation-probability sequences was observed among out-of-frame TCR alpha sequences shared between twins. Zero-insertion analyses could be partly confounded by invariant T cells such as MAIT and iNKT, although diverse VJ usage argued against such confounding for most clonotypes. Recombination models systematically underestimated out-of-frame TCR alpha sharing in monozygotic twins but agreed with sharing between unrelated individuals. Because the same donors could not be followed over many years, the conclusions depended on cross-sectional statistical analysis.

Every donor was a healthy Caucasian. The twin cohort comprised three pairs of female monozygotic twins, all aged roughly 18 to 29 years. RNA for TCR libraries was isolated from peripheral blood mononuclear cells. At the junction V is shortened by 5 bases and J by 6 bases; bases outside the gene matches: 8. From the germline V gene, CDR1 is MNHEY and CDR2 is SVGEGT. The CDR3 numbers 14 residues from cysteine through phenylalanine. Of the read, only the CDR3 DNA is kept; its 42 bases are in frame from base 1. The method behind the library was 5' RACE. TCRdb records Illumina HiSeq 2000 as the sequencer. Template switching introduced a universal primer binding site; the final cDNA contained a unique molecular identifier, enabling accurate counting of TCR cDNA molecules. Specific primers in the conserved constant-segment region were used to synthesize first-strand cDNA for TCR alpha and beta chains. To control for contamination, every cDNA library was double barcoded, receiving both a SMART-Mk sample barcode and Illumina barcodes. TruSeq adapter sequences, together with Illumina sample barcodes, were added in two successive PCR steps. The TCR alpha and beta cDNA libraries were sequenced on the Illumina HiSeq platform using custom primers. The paper's data handling went like this. MiGEC processed the raw reads to extract unique molecular identifiers, while MiXCR was used to determine the CDR3 positions. Recombination models were inferred per individual with the repgenHMM and IGoR tools using an EM algorithm. The tcR package in R was used for shared clonotype analysis, with sharing normalized by the product of cloneset sizes. To study raw recombination free of thymic and clonal selection effects, out-of-frame nonproductive sequences were analyzed. The public reads were quality trimmed at Q25 with fastp and then assembled into clones with MiXCR by TCRdb, keeping productive beta chains. Each record represents a unique CDR3 protein, reported with the most common genes and DNA among its rows. Here the V and J calls rest on TCRdb's processing, not on the authors' analysis. The sample profile shows 600,000 to 700,000 distinct CDR3 sequences; about 20% of them were found once. The ten largest clones take up about 4.5% of the sample.

The same specimen was also included in a second study, on T cells expressing NK-cell markers. That second publication adds: In sorted CD3+CD56+NKG2C+, CD3+CD56+NKG2C- and CD3+CD56-NKG2C+ T-cell subsets from several donors, TCR beta-chain repertoires were profiled. Among the eight sequenced donors, only one was HCMV-seronegative, while the other seven were HCMV-seropositive. To restrict sorting to alphabetaTCR-expressing T cells, an anti-gammadeltaTCR antibody was added in several experiments. In a handful of donors, the dominant CD3+CD56+NKG2C+ clonotypes ranked among the top 10 CD8+ clonotypes, making up 1.0-7.0% of CD8+ T cells. Those dominant clonotypes were again the most abundant among CD3+CD56-NKG2C+ cells in a few donors, at about 28.3-65%. It remained unclear whether the expanded NKG2C-expressing T cell clones were specific for HCMV antigens. Randomly selected healthy volunteers, three men and five women, were used as the eight sequenced donors. HCMV serostatus was determined by detecting HCMV-specific IgG in serum with a commercial ELISA kit. Bulk peripheral blood T-cell repertoires were additionally sequenced from unsorted PBMC for about six donors. MIGEC was used to demultiplex reads and group the reads by UMI, and MiTCR was used to assemble and quantify clonotypes. To exclude erroneous sequences, any TCR cDNA sequence not supported by at least two reads was discarded. The tcR package was used for downstream repertoire analysis, and clonotypes were matched between fractions using CDR3 nucleotide sequence together with V segment. VDJmatch was used to annotate antigen specificity against VDJdb, with one amino acid substitution allowed in CDR3.

The sequence came from a woman aged 18-29 years in good health. The chain was built from TRBV6-2 or TRBV6-3 and TRBJ2-7; 9 central bases correspond to TRBD2. Input material: PBMCs. The sequenced DNA is TGTGCCAGCAGTCAAGCGGGAGGCTCAGGCGAGCAGTACTTC. Translated, it reads CASSQAGGSGEQYF.